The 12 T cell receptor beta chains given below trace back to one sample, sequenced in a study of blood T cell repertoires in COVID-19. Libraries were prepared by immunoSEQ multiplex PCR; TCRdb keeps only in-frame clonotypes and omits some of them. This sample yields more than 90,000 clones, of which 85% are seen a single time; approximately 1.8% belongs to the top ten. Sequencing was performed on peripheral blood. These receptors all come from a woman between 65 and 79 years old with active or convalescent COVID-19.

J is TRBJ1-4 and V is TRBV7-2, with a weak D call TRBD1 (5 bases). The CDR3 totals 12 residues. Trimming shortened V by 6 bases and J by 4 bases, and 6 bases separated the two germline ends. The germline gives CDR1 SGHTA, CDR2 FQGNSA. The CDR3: CASSRGNEKLFF. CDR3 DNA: TGTGCCAGCAGTAGGGGTAATGAAAAACTGTTTTTT.

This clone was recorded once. Here the CDR3 DNA reads TGTGCCAGCAGCGGTGGACAGGGCGCCTACAATGAGCAGTTCTTC. Encoded protein: CASSGGQGAYNEQFF. The V and J genes are TRBV5-4 and TRBJ2-1, with 8 nucleotides matching TRBD1. This CDR3 is 15 amino acids long. V gave up 4 bases and J gave up 2 bases; unmatched junction bases: 5. In germline, CDR1 is SGHNT, CDR2 YYREEE (reference sequence).

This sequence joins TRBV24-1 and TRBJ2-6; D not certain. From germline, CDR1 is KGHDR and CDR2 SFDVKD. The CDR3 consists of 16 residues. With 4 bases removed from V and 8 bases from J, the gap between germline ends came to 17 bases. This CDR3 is CATSDNSHEVTNVLTF. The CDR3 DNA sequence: TGTGCCACCAGTGACAACTCCCATGAGGTAACCAACGTCCTGACTTTC.

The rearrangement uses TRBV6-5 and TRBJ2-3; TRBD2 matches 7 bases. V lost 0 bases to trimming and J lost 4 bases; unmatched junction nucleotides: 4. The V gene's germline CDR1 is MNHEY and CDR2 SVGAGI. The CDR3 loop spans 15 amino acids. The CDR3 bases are TGTGCCAGCAGTTACTCGGCTAGCGGCGCAGATACGCAGTATTTT. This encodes CASSYSASGADTQYF.

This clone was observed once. This chain's CDR3 is CASSFKLGGYEQYF. In DNA form, the CDR3 reads TGCGCCAGCAGCTTTAAACTGGGAGGCTACGAGCAGTACTTC. J is TRBJ2-7 and V is TRBV4-1; possible D gene TRBD2, 6 bases. CDR3 size: 14 residues. V was trimmed by 5 bases and J by 3 bases, leaving 14 bases between them. The germline gives CDR1 MGHRA, CDR2 YSYEKL.

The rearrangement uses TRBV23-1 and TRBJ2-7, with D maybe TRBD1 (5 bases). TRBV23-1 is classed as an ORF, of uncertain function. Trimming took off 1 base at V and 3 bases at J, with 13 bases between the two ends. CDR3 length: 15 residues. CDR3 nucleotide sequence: TGCGCCAGCAGTCAATTTCAGGGCGGCCGCTACGAGCAGTACTTC. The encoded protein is CASSQFQGGRYEQYF.

The CDR3, as DNA: TGTGCCAGTAGTATTTTTGGGTCACGGAGTAATTCACCCCTCCACTTT. Translating gives CASSIFGSRSNSPLHF. The chain joins TRBV19 to TRBJ1-6, with D unclear. From germline, CDR1 is LNHDA and CDR2 SQIVND (reference sequence). The CDR3 extends over 16 amino acids. Trimming removed 3 bases at V and 6 bases at J, with 15 bases between.

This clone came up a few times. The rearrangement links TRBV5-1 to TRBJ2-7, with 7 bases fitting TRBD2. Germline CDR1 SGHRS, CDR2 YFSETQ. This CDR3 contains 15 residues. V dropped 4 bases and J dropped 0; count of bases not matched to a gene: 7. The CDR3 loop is CASSGSTSVSYEQYF. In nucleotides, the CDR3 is TGCGCCAGCAGCGGGAGCACTAGCGTCTCCTACGAGCAGTACTTC. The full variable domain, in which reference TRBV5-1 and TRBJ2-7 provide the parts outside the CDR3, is KAGVTQTPRYLIKTRGQQVTLSCSPISGHRSVSWYQQTPGQGLQFLFEYFSETQRNKGNFPGRFSGRQFSNSRSEMNVSTLELGDSALYLCASSGSTSVSYEQYFGPGTRLTVT.

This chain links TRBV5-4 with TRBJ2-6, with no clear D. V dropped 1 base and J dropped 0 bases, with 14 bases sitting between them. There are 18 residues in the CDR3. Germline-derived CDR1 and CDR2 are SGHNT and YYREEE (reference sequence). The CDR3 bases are TGTGCCAGCAGCTTGAGAAGGCTAGACCGCTCTGGGGCCAACGTCCTGACTTTC. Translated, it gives CASSLRRLDRSGANVLTF.

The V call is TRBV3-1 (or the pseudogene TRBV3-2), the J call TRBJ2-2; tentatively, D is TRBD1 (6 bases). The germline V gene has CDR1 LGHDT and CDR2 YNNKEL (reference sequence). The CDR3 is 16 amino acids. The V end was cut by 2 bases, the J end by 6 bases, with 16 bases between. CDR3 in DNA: TGTGCCAGCAGCCAACACAGGGTTAGCAACGCCGGGGAGCTGTTTTTT. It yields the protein CASSQHRVSNAGELFF.

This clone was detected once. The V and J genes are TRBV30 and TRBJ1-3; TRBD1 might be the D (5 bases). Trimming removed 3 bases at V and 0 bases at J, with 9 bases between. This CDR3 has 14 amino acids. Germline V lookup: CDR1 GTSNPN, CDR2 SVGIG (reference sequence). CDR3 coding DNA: TGTGCCTGGAGCGCGGGGGTCTCTGGAAACACCATATATTTT. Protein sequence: CAWSAGVSGNTIYF.

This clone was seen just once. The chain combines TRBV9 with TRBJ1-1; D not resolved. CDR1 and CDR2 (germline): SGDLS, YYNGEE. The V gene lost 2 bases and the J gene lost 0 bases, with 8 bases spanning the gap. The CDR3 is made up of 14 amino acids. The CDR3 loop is CASSVSGMNTEAFF. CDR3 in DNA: TGTGCCAGCAGCGTCTCCGGGATGAACACTGAAGCTTTCTTT.